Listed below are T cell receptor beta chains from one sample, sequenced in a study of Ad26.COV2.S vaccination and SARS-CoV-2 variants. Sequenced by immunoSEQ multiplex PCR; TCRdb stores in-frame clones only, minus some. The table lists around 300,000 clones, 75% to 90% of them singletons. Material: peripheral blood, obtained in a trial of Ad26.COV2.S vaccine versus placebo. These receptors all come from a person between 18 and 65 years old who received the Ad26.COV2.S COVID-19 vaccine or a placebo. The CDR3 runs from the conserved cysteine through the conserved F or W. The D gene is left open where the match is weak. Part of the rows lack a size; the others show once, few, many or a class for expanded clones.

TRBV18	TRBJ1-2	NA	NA	CASSPGTGHGYTF	TGTGCCAGCTCACCCGGGACGGGGCATGGCTACACCTTC
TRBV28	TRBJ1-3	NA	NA	CASSLIGDGNTIYF	TGTGCCAGCAGTTTGATTGGGGATGGAAACACCATATATTTT
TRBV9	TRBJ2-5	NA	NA	CASSVGGGGPSETQYF	TGTGCCAGCAGCGTAGGGGGCGGGGGCCCCAGTGAGACCCAGTACTTC
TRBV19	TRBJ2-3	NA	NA	CASSIPDRDTQYF	TGTGCCAGTAGTATCCCCGACAGGGATACGCAGTATTTT
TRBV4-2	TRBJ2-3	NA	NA	CASSQGALGPITDTQYF	TGTGCCAGCAGCCAAGGGGCGTTGGGGCCCATCACAGATACGCAGTATTTT
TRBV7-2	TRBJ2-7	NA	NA	CASSSGLYEQYF	TGTGCCAGCAGCTCAGGATTATACGAGCAGTACTTC
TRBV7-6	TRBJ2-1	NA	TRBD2	CASSLFGTSGPTIYNEQFF	TGTGCCAGCAGCTTATTTGGGACTAGCGGACCGACTATATACAATGAGCAGTTCTTC
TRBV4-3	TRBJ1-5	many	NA	CASSQDLRGGNQPQHF	TGCGCCAGCAGCCAAGATCTTAGGGGGGGCAATCAGCCCCAGCATTTT
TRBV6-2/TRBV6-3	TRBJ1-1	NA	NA	CASSYHQGLPEAFF	TGTGCCAGCAGTTACCATCAGGGGCTCCCTGAAGCTTTCTTT
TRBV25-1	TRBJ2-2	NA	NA	CASSEDFPGELFF	TGTGCCAGCAGTGAGGATTTTCCCGGGGAGCTGTTTTTT
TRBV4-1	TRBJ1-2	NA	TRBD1	CASSPGTGSDWGYTF	TGCGCCAGCAGCCCGGGGACAGGGAGTGATTGGGGCTACACCTTC
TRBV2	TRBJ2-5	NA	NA	CASSGVGAGETQYF	TGTGCCAGCAGTGGAGTGGGGGCAGGGGAGACCCAGTACTTC
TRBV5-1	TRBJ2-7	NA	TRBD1	CASSPLTGDEQYF	TGCGCCAGCAGCCCATTGACAGGGGACGAGCAGTACTTC
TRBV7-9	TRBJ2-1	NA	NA	CASSPKGGLGGYEQFF	TGTGCCAGCAGCCCGAAAGGTGGGCTAGGAGGATATGAGCAGTTCTTC
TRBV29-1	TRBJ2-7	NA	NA	CSVGVGSYEQYF	TGCAGCGTTGGAGTCGGCTCCTACGAGCAGTACTTC
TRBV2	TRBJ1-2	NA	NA	CASRGGSGYGYTF	TGTGCCAGCAGGGGAGGGAGCGGGTATGGCTACACCTTC
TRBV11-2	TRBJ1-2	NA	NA	CASSVLQGAFNYGYTF	TGTGCCAGCAGCGTACTACAGGGCGCTTTTAACTATGGCTACACCTTC
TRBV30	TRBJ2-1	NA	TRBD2	CAWLFGTSGRGEQFF	TGTGCCTGGCTTTTTGGGACTAGCGGGAGGGGTGAGCAGTTCTTC
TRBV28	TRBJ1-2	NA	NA	CASSLLPTALNYGYTF	TGTGCCAGCAGTCTGCTGCCCACTGCCCTTAACTATGGCTACACCTTC
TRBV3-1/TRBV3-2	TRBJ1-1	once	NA	CASSQRNTLDEAFF	TGTGCCAGCAGCCAAAGGAACACTCTTGATGAAGCTTTCTTT
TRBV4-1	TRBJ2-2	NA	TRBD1	CASSLGQGTAGELFF	TGCGCCAGCAGCCTTGGACAGGGTACGGCCGGGGAGCTGTTTTTT
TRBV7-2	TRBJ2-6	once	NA	CASSFTGANVLTF	TGTGCCAGCAGCTTTACCGGGGCCAACGTCCTGACTTTC
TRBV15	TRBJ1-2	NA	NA	CATSRDRWGGYGYTF	TGTGCCACCAGCAGAGATCGTTGGGGGGGCTATGGCTACACCTTC
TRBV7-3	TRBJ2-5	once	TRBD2	CASSPSGRAVETQYF	TGTGCCAGCAGCCCTAGCGGGAGGGCCGTGGAGACCCAGTACTTC
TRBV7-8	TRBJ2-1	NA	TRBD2	CASSRLAGGSSYNEQFF	TGTGCCAGCAGCCGTCTAGCGGGGGGGAGCTCCTACAATGAGCAGTTCTTC
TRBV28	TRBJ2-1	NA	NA	CASRLPRGNEQFF	TGTGCCAGCAGACTCCCCCGCGGGAATGAGCAGTTCTTC
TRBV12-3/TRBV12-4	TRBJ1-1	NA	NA	CASTEGFGAFF	TGTGCCAGCACCGAAGGCTTCGGAGCTTTCTTT
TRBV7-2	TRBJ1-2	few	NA	CASSPSGSPGYGYTF	TGTGCCAGCAGCCCATCTGGGAGCCCCGGCTATGGCTACACCTTC
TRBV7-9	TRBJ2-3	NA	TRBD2	CASRPGGGRTDTQYF	TGTGCCAGCAGACCCGGGGGGGGACGCACAGATACGCAGTATTTT
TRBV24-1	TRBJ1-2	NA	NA	CATSDGSSRGGYTF	TGTGCCACCAGTGATGGCAGTTCTCGGGGGGGCTACACCTTC
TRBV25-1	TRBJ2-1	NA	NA	CASSRGGGPYNEQFF	TGTGCCAGCAGTAGAGGGGGAGGGCCCTACAATGAGCAGTTCTTC
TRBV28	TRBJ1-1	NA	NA	CASSHAGVTEAFF	TGTGCCAGCAGCCACGCGGGTGTCACTGAAGCTTTCTTT
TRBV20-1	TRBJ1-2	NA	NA	CSASGGWTANYGYTF	TGCAGTGCTAGTGGCGGGTGGACAGCTAACTATGGCTACACCTTC
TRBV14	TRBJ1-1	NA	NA	CASSQGPGGKAFF	TGTGCCAGCAGCCAAGGTCCTGGGGGGAAAGCTTTCTTT